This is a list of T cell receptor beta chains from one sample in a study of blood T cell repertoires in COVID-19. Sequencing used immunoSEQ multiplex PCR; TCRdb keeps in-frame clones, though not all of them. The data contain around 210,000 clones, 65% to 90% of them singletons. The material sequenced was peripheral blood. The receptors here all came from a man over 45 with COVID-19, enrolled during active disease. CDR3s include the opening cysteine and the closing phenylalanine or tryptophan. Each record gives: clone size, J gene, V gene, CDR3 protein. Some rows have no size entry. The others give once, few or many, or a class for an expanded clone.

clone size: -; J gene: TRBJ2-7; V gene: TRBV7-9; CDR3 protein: CASALVGAHEQYF
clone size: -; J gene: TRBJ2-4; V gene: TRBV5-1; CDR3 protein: CASSLHGLAGPKNIQYF
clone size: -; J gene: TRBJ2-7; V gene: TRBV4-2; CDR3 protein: CASSQTAGTSGSYEQYF
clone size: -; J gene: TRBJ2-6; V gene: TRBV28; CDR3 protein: CAATGSGANVLTF
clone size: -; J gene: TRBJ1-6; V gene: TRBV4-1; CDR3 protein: CASRAEDSPLHF
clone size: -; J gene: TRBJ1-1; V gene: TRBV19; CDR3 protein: CASSISGAANTEAFF
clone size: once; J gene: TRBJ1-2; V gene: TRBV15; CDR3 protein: CATSWTGGGYTF
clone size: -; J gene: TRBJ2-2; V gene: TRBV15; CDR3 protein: CASEDRGTGELFF
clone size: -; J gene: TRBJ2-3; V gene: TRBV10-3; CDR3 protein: CAISERGGTNTDTQYF
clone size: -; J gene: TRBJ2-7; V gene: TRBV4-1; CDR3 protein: CASSQSQGAYEQYF
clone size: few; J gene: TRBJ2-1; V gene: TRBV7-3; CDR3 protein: CASSYGGGEQFF
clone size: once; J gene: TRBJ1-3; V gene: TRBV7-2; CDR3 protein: CASSLAPPGPSGNTIYF
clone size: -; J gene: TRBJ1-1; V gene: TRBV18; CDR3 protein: CASSPGQGKKAEAFF
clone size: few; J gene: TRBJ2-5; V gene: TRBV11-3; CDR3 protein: CASSARTGQETQYF
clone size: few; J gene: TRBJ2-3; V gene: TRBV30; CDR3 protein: CAWSVGTSGGADTQYF
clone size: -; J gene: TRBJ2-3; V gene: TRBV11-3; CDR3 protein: CASSLGALGTDTQYF
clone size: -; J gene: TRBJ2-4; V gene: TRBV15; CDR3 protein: CATSTTGGNIQYF
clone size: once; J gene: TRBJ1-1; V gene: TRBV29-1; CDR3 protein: CSVDRQPTEAFF
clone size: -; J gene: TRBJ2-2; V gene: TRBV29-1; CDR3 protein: CSVADRGFVGELFF
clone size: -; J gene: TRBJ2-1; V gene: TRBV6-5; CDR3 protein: CASSYVAGSPNEQFF
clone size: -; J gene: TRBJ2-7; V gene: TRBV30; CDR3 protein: CAWSPAVEQYF
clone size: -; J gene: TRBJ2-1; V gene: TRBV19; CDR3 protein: CASSPTWTGVSYNEQFF
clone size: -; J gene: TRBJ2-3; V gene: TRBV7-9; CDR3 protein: CASSHKSGAPDTQYF
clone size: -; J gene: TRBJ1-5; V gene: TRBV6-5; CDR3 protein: CASSKGGAWQPQHF
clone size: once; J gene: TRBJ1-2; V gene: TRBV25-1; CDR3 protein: CASTRGQNYGYTF
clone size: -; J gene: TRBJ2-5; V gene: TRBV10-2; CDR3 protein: CASSESIREETQYF
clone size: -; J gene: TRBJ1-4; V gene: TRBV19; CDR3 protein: CASSRWSEKLFF
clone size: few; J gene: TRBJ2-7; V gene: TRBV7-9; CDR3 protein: CASSLEGHYEQYF
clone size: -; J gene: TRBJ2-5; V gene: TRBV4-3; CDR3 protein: CASSQDRRDKTQYF
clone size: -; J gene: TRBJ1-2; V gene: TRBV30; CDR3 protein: CAWTRTGEGSYGYTF
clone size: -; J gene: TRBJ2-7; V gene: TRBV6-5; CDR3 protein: CASSYWGETYEQYF
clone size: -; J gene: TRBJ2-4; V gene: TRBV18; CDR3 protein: CASSPGWDTTKNIQYF
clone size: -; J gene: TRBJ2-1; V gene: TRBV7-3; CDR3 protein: CASSLIIGLAGGHRSNEQFF
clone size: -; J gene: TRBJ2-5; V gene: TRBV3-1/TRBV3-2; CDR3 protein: CASNPTGGMETQYF
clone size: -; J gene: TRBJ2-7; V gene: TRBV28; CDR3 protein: CASSLTGDEQYF
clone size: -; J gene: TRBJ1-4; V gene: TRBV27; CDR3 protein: CASSLLQGRDEKLFF